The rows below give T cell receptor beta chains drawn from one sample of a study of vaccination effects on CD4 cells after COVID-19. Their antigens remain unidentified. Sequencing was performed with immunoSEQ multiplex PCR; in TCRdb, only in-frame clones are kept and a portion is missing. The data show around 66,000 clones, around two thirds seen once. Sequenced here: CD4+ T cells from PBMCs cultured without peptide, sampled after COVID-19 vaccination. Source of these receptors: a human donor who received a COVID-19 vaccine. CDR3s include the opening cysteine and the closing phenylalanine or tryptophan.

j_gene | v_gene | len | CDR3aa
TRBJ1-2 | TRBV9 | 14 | CASSPRAPANGYTF
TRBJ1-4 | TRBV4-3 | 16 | CASSLVGPGTNEKLFF
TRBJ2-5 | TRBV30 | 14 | CAWSGMHLQETQYF
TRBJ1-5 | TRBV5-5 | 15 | CASTPDPISNQPQHF
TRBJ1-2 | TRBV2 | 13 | CASSRDRNYGYTF
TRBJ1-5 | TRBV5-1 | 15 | CASREGSISNQPQHF
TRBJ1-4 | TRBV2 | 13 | CASSPARGEKLFF
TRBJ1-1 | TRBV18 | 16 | CASSRSLPGQNTEAFF
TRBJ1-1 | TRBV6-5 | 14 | CASSYGTGNTEAFF
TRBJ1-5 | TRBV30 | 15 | CAWSDQGISNQPQHF
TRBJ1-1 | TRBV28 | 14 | CASRPGTMNTEAFF
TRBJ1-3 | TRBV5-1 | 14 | CASSLEANGNTIYF
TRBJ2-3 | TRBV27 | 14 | CASRAGAFTDTQYF
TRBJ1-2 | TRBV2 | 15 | CASSEWDPMEGGYTF
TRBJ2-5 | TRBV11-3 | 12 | CAGGAVGETQYF
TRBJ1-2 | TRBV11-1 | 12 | CASSRNRAGYTF
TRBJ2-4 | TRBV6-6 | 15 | CASSLGQGNLNIQYF
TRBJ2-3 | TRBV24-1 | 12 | CATEGDTDTQYF
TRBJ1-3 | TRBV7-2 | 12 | CASSLVGNTIYF
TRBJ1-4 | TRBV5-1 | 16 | CASSLPTGGQGEKLFF
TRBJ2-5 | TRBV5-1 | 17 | CASSLDTWQRVDETQYF
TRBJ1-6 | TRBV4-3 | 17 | CASSALTGGLNNSPLHF
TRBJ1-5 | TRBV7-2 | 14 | CASSLIRDNQPQHF
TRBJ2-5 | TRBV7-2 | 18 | CASSLVVTSGGARETQYF
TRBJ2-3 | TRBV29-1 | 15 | CSVEDRTGSTDTQYF
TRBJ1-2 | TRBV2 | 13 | CASSESGDYGYTF
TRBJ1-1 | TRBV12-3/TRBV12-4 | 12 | CASRGAYTEAFF
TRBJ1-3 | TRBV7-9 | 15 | CASRFPGTSGNTIYF
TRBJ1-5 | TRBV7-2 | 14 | CASTHGQEQSAQHF
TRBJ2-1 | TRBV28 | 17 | CASSFSGTGSSYNEQFF
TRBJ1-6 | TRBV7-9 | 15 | CASSPPQQGFSPLHF
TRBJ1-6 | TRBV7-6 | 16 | CASSLLTGTADSPLHF
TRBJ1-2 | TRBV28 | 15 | CASRLRNGKNYGYTF
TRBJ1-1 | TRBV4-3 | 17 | CASSKHGTGLSDTEAFF
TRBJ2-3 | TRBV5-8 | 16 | CASSLKRGVSTDTQYF